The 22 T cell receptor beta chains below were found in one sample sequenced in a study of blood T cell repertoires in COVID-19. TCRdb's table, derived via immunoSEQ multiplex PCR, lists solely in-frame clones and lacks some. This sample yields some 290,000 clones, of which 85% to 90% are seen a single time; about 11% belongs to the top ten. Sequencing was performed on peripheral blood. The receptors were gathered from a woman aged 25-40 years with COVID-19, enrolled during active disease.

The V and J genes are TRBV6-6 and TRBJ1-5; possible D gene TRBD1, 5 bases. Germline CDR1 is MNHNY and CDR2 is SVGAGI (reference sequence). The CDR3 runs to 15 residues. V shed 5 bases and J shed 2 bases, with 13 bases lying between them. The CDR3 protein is CASSPGTGGNQPQHF. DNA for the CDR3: TGTGCCAGCAGTCCTGGGACGGGGGGCAATCAGCCCCAGCATTTT.

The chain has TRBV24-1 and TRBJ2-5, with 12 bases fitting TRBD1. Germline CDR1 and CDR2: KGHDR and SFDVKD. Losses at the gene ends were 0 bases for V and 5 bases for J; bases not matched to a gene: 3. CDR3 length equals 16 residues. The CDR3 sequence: CATSDLGDRGQETQYF. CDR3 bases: TGTGCCACCAGTGATTTGGGGGACAGGGGGCAGGAGACCCAGTACTTC.

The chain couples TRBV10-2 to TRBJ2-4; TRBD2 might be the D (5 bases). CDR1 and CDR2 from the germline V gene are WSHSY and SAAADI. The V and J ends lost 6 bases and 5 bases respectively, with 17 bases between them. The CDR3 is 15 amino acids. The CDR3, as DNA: TGCGCCAGCAGGGTGGGGAGTTTAAGGGAAAACATTCAGTACTTC. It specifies CASRVGSLRENIQYF.

The CDR3 reads CAWSVLTASGNTIYF. The CDR3 nucleotides are TGTGCCTGGAGTGTACTGACAGCCTCTGGAAACACCATATATTTT. This chain joins TRBV30 and TRBJ1-3; D is perhaps TRBD1 (5 bases). V lost 0 bases and J lost 0, with 9 bases in between. CDR3 length: 15 residues. Germline assignment: CDR1 GTSNPN and CDR2 SVGIG (reference sequence).

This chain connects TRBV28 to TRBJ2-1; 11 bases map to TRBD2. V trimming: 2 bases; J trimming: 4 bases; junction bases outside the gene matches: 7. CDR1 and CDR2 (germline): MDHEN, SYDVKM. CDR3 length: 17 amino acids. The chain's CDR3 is CASSLQLTSGNYNEQFF. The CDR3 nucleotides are TGTGCCAGCAGTTTACAATTGACTAGCGGGAATTACAATGAGCAGTTCTTC.

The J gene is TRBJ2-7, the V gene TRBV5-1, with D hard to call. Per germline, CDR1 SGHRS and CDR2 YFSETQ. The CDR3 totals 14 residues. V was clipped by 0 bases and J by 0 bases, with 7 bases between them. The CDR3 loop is CASSLGDNSYEQYF. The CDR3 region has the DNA TGCGCCAGCAGCTTGGGAGACAACTCCTACGAGCAGTACTTC.

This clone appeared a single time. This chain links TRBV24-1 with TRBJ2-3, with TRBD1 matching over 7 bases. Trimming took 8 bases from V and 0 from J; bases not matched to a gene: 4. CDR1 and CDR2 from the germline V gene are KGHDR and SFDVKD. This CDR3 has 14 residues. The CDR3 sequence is CATKDRASTDTQYF. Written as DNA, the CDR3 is TGTGCCACCAAAGACAGGGCTAGCACAGATACGCAGTATTTT.

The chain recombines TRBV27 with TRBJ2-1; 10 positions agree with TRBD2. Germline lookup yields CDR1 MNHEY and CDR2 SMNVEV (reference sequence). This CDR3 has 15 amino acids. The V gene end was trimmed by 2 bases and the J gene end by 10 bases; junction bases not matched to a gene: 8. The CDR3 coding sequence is TGTGCCAGCAGTTTAGCTGCTAGCGGGAGAGGGGAGCAGTTCTTC. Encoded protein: CASSLAASGRGEQFF.

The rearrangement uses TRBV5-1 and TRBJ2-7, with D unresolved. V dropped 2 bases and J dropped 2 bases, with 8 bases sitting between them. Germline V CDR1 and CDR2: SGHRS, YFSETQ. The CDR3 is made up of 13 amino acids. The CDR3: CASSLYSTYEQYF. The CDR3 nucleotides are TGCGCCAGCAGCTTATATAGCACCTACGAGCAGTACTTC.

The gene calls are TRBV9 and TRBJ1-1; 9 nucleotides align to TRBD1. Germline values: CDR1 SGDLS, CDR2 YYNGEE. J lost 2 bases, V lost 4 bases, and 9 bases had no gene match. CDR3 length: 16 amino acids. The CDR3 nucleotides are TGTGCCAGCAGCCCTAGGACGGGACAGGGTAACACTGAAGCTTTCTTT. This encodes CASSPRTGQGNTEAFF.

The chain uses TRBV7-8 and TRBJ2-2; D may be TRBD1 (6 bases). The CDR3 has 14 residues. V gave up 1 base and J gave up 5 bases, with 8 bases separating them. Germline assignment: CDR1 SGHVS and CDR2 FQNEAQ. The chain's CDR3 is CASSLGQGTGELFF. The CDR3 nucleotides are TGTGCCAGCAGCTTAGGGCAGGGGACCGGGGAGCTGTTTTTT. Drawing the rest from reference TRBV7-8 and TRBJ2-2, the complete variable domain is GAGVSQSPRYKVAKRGQDVALRCDPISGHVSLFWYQQALGQGPEFLTYFQNEAQLDKSGLPSDRFFAERPEGSVSTLKIQRTQQEDSAVYLCASSLGQGTGELFFGEGSRLTVL.

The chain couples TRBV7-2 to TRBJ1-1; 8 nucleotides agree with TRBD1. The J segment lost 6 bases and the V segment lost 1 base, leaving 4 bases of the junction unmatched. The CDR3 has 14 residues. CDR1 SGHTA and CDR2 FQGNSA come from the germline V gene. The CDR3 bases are TGTGCCAGCAGCTTAGGACAGGGGATCGCTGAAGCTTTCTTT. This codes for CASSLGQGIAEAFF.

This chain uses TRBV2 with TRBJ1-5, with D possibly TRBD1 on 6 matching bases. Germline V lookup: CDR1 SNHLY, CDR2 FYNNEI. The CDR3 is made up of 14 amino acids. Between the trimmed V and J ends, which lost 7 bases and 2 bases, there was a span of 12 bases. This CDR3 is CASTLRQGNQPQHF. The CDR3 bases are TGTGCCAGCACCCTTAGACAGGGCAATCAGCCCCAGCATTTT.

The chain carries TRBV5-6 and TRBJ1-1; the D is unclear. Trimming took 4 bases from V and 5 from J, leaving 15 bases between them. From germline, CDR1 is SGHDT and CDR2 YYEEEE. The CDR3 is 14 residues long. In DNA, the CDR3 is TGTGCCAGCAGCCCGAACGGGTTTCGGACTGAAGCTTTCTTT. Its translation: CASSPNGFRTEAFF.

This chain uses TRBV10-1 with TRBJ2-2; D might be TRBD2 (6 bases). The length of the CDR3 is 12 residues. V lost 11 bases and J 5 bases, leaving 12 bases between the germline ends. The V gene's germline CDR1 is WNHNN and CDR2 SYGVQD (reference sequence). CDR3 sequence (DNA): TGCGCCCGCGGCGCGGGGACCGGGGAGCTGTTTTTT. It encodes CARGAGTGELFF.

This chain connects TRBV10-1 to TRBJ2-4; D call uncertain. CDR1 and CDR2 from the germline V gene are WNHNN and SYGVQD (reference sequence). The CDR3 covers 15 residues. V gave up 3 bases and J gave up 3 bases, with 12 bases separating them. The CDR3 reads CASSEPGPYKNIQYF. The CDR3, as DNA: TGCGCCAGCAGTGAACCGGGTCCCTACAAAAACATTCAGTACTTC.

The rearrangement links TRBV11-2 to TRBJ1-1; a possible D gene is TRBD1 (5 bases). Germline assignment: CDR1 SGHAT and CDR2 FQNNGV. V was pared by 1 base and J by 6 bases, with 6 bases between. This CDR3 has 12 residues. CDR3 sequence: CASSLATAEAFF. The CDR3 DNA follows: TGTGCCAGCAGCTTAGCGACAGCTGAAGCTTTCTTT.

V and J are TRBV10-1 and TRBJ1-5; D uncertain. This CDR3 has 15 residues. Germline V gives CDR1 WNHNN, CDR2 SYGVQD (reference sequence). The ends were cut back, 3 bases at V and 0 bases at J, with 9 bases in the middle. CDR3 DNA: TGCGCCAGCAGTGACGGTATCGGTAGCAATCAGCCCCAGCATTTT. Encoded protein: CASSDGIGSNQPQHF.

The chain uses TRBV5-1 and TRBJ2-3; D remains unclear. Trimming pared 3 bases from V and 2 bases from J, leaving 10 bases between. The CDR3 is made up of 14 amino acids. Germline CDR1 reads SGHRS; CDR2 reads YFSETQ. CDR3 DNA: TGCGCCAGCAGCTCCTCAGAACCCACAGATACGCAGTATTTT. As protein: CASSSSEPTDTQYF. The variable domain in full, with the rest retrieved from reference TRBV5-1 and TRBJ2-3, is KAGVTQTPRYLIKTRGQQVTLSCSPISGHRSVSWYQQTPGQGLQFLFEYFSETQRNKGNFPGRFSGRQFSNSRSEMNVSTLELGDSALYLCASSSSEPTDTQYFGPGTRLTVL.

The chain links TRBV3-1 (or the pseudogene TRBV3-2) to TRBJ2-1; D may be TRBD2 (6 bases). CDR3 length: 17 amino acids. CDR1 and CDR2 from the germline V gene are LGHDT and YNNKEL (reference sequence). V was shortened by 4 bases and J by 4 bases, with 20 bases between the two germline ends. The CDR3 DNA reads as TGTGCCAGCAGCCCCATGTTCGGTAGCGGACTTTACAATGAGCAGTTCTTC. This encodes CASSPMFGSGLYNEQFF.

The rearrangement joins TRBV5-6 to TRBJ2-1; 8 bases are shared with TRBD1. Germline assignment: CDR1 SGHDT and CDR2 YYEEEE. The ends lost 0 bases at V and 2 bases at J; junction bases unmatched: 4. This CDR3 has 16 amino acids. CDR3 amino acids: CASSLAGTGPYNEQFF. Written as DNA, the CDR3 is TGTGCCAGCAGCTTGGCCGGGACAGGACCCTACAATGAGCAGTTCTTC.

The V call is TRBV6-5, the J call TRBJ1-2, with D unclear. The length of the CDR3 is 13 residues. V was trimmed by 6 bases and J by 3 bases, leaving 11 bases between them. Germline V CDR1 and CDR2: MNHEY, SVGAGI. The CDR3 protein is CASRVASDYGYTF. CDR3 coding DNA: TGTGCCAGCAGGGTCGCGAGTGACTATGGCTACACCTTC.